These T cell receptor beta chains were read from a single sample in a study of spatial heterogeneity in lung cancer. TCRdb re-called the 5' RACE reads through MiXCR, storing one row per CDR3 protein. Among about 100,000 distinct CDR3 sequences listed, 4.4% were seen once. The sequenced sample was lung tumor tissue, obtained at surgery. The receptors come from a male donor with early-stage non-small cell lung cancer. CDR3s include the opening cysteine and the closing phenylalanine or tryptophan. D genes are given only for firm matches. Some rows have no size entry. The others give once, few or many, or a class for an expanded clone.

TRBD1	TRBJ2-3	TRBV15	many	TGTGCCACCAGCAGGGCGACAGGGACCCCAGATACGCAGTATTTT	CATSRATGTPDTQYF
.	TRBJ2-3	TRBV28	many	TGTGCCAGCAGGTCAGGGTCAGATACGCAGTATTTT	CASRSGSDTQYF
.	TRBJ2-1	TRBV28	.	TGTGCCAGCTCCCCGCCGGGGGGCCTACGTGAGCAGTTCTTC	CASSPPGGLREQFF
TRBD1	TRBJ2-3	TRBV28	many	TGTGCCAGCAGTTCAGGGGGCCGAGCAGATACGCAGTATTTT	CASSSGGRADTQYF
.	TRBJ2-1	TRBV11-2	many	TGTGCCAGCAGCCTCCATCGGGCAGAGATCAATGAGCAGTTCTTC	CASSLHRAEINEQFF
TRBD2	TRBJ2-7	TRBV2	many	TGTGCCAGCAGTGAATACCTAGCGGCTATCTACGAGCAGTACTTC	CASSEYLAAIYEQYF
TRBD1	TRBJ1-5	TRBV12-3/TRBV12-4	many	TGTGCCAGCAGTTCGTACCCAACAGGGGAGGATCAGCCCCAGCATTTT	CASSSYPTGEDQPQHF
.	TRBJ2-7	TRBV12-3/TRBV12-4	many	TGTGCCAGCAGCGTCGGGGCAGCTAGTTACGAGCAGTACTTC	CASSVGAASYEQYF
.	TRBJ2-3	TRBV20-1	many	TGCAGTGCTAGAAATAGAAGGAGGGTTGGGACAGATACGCAGTATTTT	CSARNRRRVGTDTQYF
.	TRBJ1-3	TRBV28	many	TGTGCCAGCAGTTTCGCCGGATCTGGAAACACCATATATTTT	CASSFAGSGNTIYF
.	TRBJ1-2	TRBV4-2	many	TGTGCCAGCAGCCCCGAGGATGGGGTATACTATGGCTACACCTTC	CASSPEDGVYYGYTF
TRBD2	TRBJ2-7	TRBV20-1	many	TGCAGTGCTAGAGATCGGATCAGGACTAGCGGGATAGTGAAGCAGTACTTC	CSARDRIRTSGIVKQYF
TRBD2	TRBJ2-1	TRBV20-1	many	TGCAGTGCTAGAGTGTCTAGCGGGACAAGTGAGCAGTTCTTC	CSARVSSGTSEQFF
.	TRBJ2-6	TRBV5-6	.	TGTGCCAGCAGCTTGGGGACGAGGGTTTCTGGGGCCAACGTCCTGACTTTC	CASSLGTRVSGANVLTF